This T cell receptor (beta chain) was sequenced during a study of T cells after yellow fever vaccination. TCRdb re-called the 5' RACE reads with MiXCR, one entry per CDR3 protein. Of under 150,000 distinct CDR3 sequences listed, approximately 7.7% are singletons. This clonotype appeared many times. As yet, its antigen is unknown. Study outcomes and limitations: CD4 and CD8 compartments shared a small share of clonotypes. Subsequent to the booster, the majority of primary-vaccination clones reappeared (96% CD4, around 90% CD8).

The germline V and J ends were trimmed by 7 bases and 3 bases, with 13 bases remaining between them. The CDR3 is 14 amino acids. The chain employs TRBV12-3 or TRBV12-4 and TRBJ2-1; possibly TRBD2 for D (6 bases). Sample: CD4+ T cells sorted from PBMCs, taken 5 days after the yellow fever booster vaccination. This TCR was recovered from a man aged 30-40 years who received the YFV17D yellow fever vaccine. CDR3 coding DNA: TGTGCCAGCAATTCCCCGGACTACTACAATGAGCAGTTCTTC. Translated: CASNSPDYYNEQFF.